The present TCR beta chain was sequenced within a study of a mutant IDH1 vaccine in newly diagnosed glioma. Whole-study context: Vaccination began 4-6 weeks post radiotherapy alone, or with temozolomide cycles. Beforehand, treatment had been radiotherapy, temozolomide, or both; the majority received both.

The V gene's germline CDR1 is ENHRY and CDR2 SYGVKD. Trimming took off 4 bases at V and 5 bases at J, with 8 bases between the two ends. CDR3 length: 12 amino acids. A remark on this clone: Its antigen is not known.

Sequenced by immunoSEQ multiplex PCR; TCRdb stores in-frame clones only, minus some. The table includes under 55,000 clones, 75% to 95% detected once. Time point of the sample: week 11, during vaccination. A 20-mer mutant IDH1 peptide at 300 ug was injected subcutaneously with topical imiquimod. The sequence was collected from a man aged 45 to 65 with glioma. V gene TRBV10-3 combines with J gene TRBJ1-2; D remains unclear. Sequencing was performed on PBMCs, taken from a glioma patient whose treatment included an IDH1 peptide vaccine. The CDR3 region is CAISVNMYGYTF. The CDR3 coding sequence is TGTGCCATCAGTGTGAACATGTATGGCTACACCTTC.